This T cell receptor beta chain was sequenced in a study of cytomegalovirus exposure and HLA in healthy donors (dated by TCRdb to about 2017). Looking at the study overall: According to an earlier analysis of 587 of the donors, about 180 million T cells yielded 117 million unique TCR beta sequences and 276 Gb of sequence data. An early release that covered about 640 HLA-typed donors contained around 300 gigabases of sequencing data and approximately 85 million unique TCR sequences. Of the roughly 400 genotyped donors, about 84% fell in the genetic ancestry cluster associated with self-reported Caucasian donors. The study aimed to test whether cataloging public T cell receptors could reveal signatures of past pathogen exposure. The study profiled the T cell repertoires of 500 to 800 subjects by immunosequencing and related them to cytomegalovirus serostatus. Along with the roughly 670-subject first cohort, a separate validation cohort of about 110 different subjects was used. High-throughput TCR immunosequencing, statistical association of individual TCRs with disease status, and machine learning were combined to predict cytomegalovirus infection status. A later analysis re-analyzed previously published TCR beta repertoires from roughly 630 donors and added high-resolution HLA genotyping to study TCR occurrence patterns. The later analysis used no new phenotypic data to find candidate immune exposures, relying instead on TCR beta sequences and their occurrence across donors. To decide whether each TCR beta V gene segment behaved as functional or pseudogenic, an earlier analysis of 587 of the donors relied on high-throughput TCR beta sequencing. Donor age, sex, ethnicity and CMV serostatus were collected together with the repertoire data. In a later genetic analysis, genome-wide SNP genotypes for about 65% of the roughly 700 donors were used, and that subset was treated as a discovery cohort. Every discovery cohort repertoire had been produced on one sequencing platform. HLA typing included class I and class II loci at four-digit resolution. Typing coverage differed by locus: A, B, C, DRB1 and DQB1 were typed in about 620-640 donors, DQA1 in 500 to 550, DPA1 in 600 to 610, and DPB1 in 472. About five DR-DQ haplotypes were treated as single units for association and clustering because of strong linkage in the cohort. Among some 410 genotyped donors of the cohort, an average of approximately 240,000 unique TCR beta nucleotide sequences was sequenced per donor, of which about 19% were non-productive.

Library construction relied on the immunoSEQ multiplex PCR assay. For the multiplex PCR, a mixture combining 60 forward primers for TCR Vbeta segments and 13 reverse primers for TCR Jbeta segments was used. Amplification of the CDR3 region of rearranged TCR beta genes was performed with a multiplex PCR assay on genomic DNA. Amplified TCR beta libraries were sequenced as 87-base-pair reads on the Illumina HiSeq System. The study's processing was this. Across the 640 or so repertoires, a later analysis counted roughly 84 million unique TCR beta chains, about 10 million of which were shared by at least two donors. A nearest-neighbor algorithm error-corrected the raw reads and collapsed the reads into unique sequences, merging closely related sequences to remove PCR and sequencing errors. To assign V, D and J gene segments, CDR3 sequences were aligned to IMGT reference sequences. Each retained sequence needed at least a six-nucleotide match to both a V gene segment and a J gene segment. Rearrangements were classified as productive when the CDR3 lacked stop codons and remained in frame with V and J, and all other rearrangements were classified as non-productive. CDR3 was defined according to IMGT convention as the region running from the second conserved V-encoded cysteine to the conserved J-encoded phenylalanine. The earlier analysis of some 540 of the donors excluded any sequence lacking an unambiguous match to a single V gene segment. In an earlier analysis of 500 to 750 of the donors, V segments were called functional above 56.7% productive rearrangements and were called segregating when the between-donor standard deviation exceeded 5%. To diagnose cytomegalovirus status from the catalog of TCR beta chain sequences, a statistical classification framework was built. In a later analysis, TCR nucleotide sequences were compared against IMGT/GENE-DB human TR gene sequences so that V and J genes could be assigned. The TCRdist pipeline was used in a later analysis to assign CDR3 sequences and most-parsimonious VDJ recombination scenarios. In a later analysis, every TCR beta chain was defined by the combination of its CDR3 amino acid sequence and its V-gene family, and reads without a unique V-gene family were dropped. As a way to deal with suspected cross-contamination and a sequencing artifact, a later analysis dropped 640 or so nucleotide sequences that were highly shared and had low generation probability. For each public chain, a later analysis derived a clonal expansion index from normalized ranks of inferred template counts within each repertoire. In a later analysis, generation probabilities were computed with a VDJ recombination model fitted to out-of-frame rearrangements, and the resulting probabilities were checked against IGoR. In a later analysis, hypergeometric tests were used to score TCR-TCR, TCR-HLA and TCR-CMV co-occurrence, with a repertoire-size bias correction applied to TCR pairs. In a later analysis, false discovery rates were estimated by permuting HLA or CMV assignments 20 times. A later analysis grouped co-occurring TCRs with DBSCAN, adding TCRdist sequence similarity when clustering within HLA-allele-positive subsets. Co-occurrence clustering excluded repertoires with fewer than 30,000 or more than 120,000 public chains, plus five with anomalous nucleotide sharing. TCRdb stores this immuneACCESS table with in-frame sequences only. Part of the clones is absent; in the studies checked, under half of the shortfall reflects unresolved V genes, and no reason is known for the rest. V and J calls and clone size are as listed in that table; D and trimming were resolved from the DNA. The table for this sample lists 170,000 or so clones; around 80% of them were counted only once. In total, the top ten clones hold approximately 13% of the sample.

Comments on this clone: Its antigen has not been determined. Within one base of it there is no much larger clone, and no base qualities were kept.

The cohort comprised hundreds of healthy bone marrow donors. All cohort members were sampled while nominally healthy, although unrecorded immune exposures were likely present. The donor tested CMV seropositive, placing the donor among the approximately 310 seropositive members of the cohort. Every donor gave a peripheral blood sample, and the peripheral blood mononuclear cells from that sample were used for TCR beta sequencing. Genomic DNA was extracted from the blood cell samples with the Qiagen DNeasy Blood Extraction Kit. Findings and caveats that apply to the study as a whole: A total of roughly 160 TCR beta chains were listed by the study as associated with cytomegalovirus. Cytomegalovirus status was reported to be diagnosed by the classifier with high specificity and sensitivity in both the original and validation cohorts. In a later genetic analysis, fewer N-insertions in productive TCRs were reported among donors in an Asian-associated ancestry cluster than the roughly 640-donor mean. Broadly in line with IMGT annotations, most TCR beta V segments showed up in productive rearrangements about 87% or about 30% of the time in an earlier analysis of several hundred of the donors. Correlated functional status among segregating V segments might reflect linkage disequilibrium, but an unknown experimental factor could not be ruled out. A further reported finding was that TCR beta sequences accurately predicted the HLA-A and HLA-B alleles for most subjects in the first cohort. Presence/absence analyses assumed roughly uniform sequencing depth across donors, an assumption that may not hold. In a later analysis, most CMV-associated TCR beta chains were found to appear HLA-restricted, with HLA associations seemingly driven largely by CMV exposure. CMV serostatus was the only immune exposure information available for the cohort. In vitro tests confirmed that three of the cytomegalovirus-associated TCR beta chains recognize cytomegalovirus antigens. The cohort was sequenced for TCR beta chains only, and without alpha or paired-chain data the features that could be detected were limited. Because counts were too low, seventeen rarely observed V segments, including chromosome 9 orphons, were excluded from the earlier analysis of 587 of the donors. Because HLA typing was unavailable for some donors at each locus, only the typed subset was used in association tests. In a later genetic analysis, a missense DCLRE1C variant was associated with V-gene and J-gene trimming of TCR beta chains, and the association was replicated in an independent cohort. Most TCR sequences were observed very rarely across donors, whereas some public TCRs were present in many individuals. A later analysis associated about 16,000 TCR beta sequences with specific HLA alleles at a false discovery rate of 0.05. Assigning TCR associations to individual alleles was difficult when HLA alleles, especially DR and DQ, strongly co-occurred. A later analysis found that HLA-associated TCR beta chains were more clonally expanded and had lower generation probabilities than equally common non-associated chains. According to a later analysis, TCR association rates differed among HLA loci, with DRB1 alleles showing the most associated TCRs and HLA-C alleles showing the fewest. The authors suggested that the approach could potentially be generalized to other disease states and immunological phenotypes. A later analysis reported that several top co-occurrence clusters appeared linked to parvovirus B19, influenza, CMV and Epstein-Barr virus. A cluster of highly shared sequence variants was judged likely to be a technical artifact of the sequencing pipeline.

The sequenced sample was PBMCs. The TCR was taken from a woman in her forties or fifties in good health and CMV-seropositive.

The CDR3 here reads CASSLEGRGDQPQHF. The DNA sequence is as follows: TGCGCCAGCAGCTTGGAGGGAAGGGGCGATCAGCCCCAGCATTTT. The sequence is built from TRBV5-1 and TRBJ1-5, and possibly TRBD1, on 5 matching bases. The CDR3 runs 15 residues from the cysteine to the phenylalanine. The DNA shown is the 45-base CDR3, in frame from base 1. Sequences SGHRS (CDR1) and YFSETQ (CDR2) are obtained from the germline V gene. V loses 0 bases, J loses 5 bases, and the germline ends lie 12 bases apart.